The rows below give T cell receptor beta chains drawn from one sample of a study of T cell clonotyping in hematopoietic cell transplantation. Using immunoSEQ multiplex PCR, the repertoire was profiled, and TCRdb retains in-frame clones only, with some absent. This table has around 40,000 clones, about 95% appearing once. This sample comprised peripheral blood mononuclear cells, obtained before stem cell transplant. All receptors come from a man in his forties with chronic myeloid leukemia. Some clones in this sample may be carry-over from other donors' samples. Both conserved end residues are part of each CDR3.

cdr3_aa: CASSPSGGRVGEKLFF
j_call: TRBJ1-4
v_call: TRBV28

cdr3_aa: CASSPLPQPNYGYTF
j_call: TRBJ1-2
v_call: TRBV28

cdr3_aa: CASSLVTGSYGYTF
j_call: TRBJ1-2
v_call: TRBV7-6

cdr3_aa: CASSIDLLQPQHF
j_call: TRBJ1-5
v_call: TRBV19

cdr3_aa: CASSWTGGGGYTF
j_call: TRBJ1-2
v_call: TRBV28

cdr3_aa: CASAQTRGPQPQHF
j_call: TRBJ1-5
v_call: TRBV27

cdr3_aa: CASSLAGISSYNEQFF
j_call: TRBJ2-1
v_call: TRBV5-1

cdr3_aa: CASSQGSSGGEDTQYF
j_call: TRBJ2-3
v_call: TRBV4-2

cdr3_aa: CASGQGATYEQYF
j_call: TRBJ2-7
v_call: TRBV5-1

cdr3_aa: CASSVAGRHQPQHF
j_call: TRBJ1-5
v_call: TRBV19

cdr3_aa: CASRPSWDSHGYTF
j_call: TRBJ1-2
v_call: TRBV25-1

cdr3_aa: CASHRTGKMVEQFF
j_call: TRBJ2-1
v_call: TRBV6-5

cdr3_aa: CASSFDSIGGSYGYTF
j_call: TRBJ1-2
v_call: TRBV5-1

cdr3_aa: CASSEVGAGNNSPLHF
j_call: TRBJ1-6
v_call: TRBV6-1

cdr3_aa: CAIPVTGINYGYTF
j_call: TRBJ1-2
v_call: TRBV10-3

cdr3_aa: CASSGMGPNTGELFF
j_call: TRBJ2-2
v_call: TRBV6-1

cdr3_aa: CASSTWGVGTQYTGELFF
j_call: TRBJ2-2
v_call: TRBV2

cdr3_aa: CASSPTVNTEAFF
j_call: TRBJ1-1
v_call: TRBV6-5

cdr3_aa: CASGYRGGATEAFF
j_call: TRBJ1-1
v_call: TRBV2

cdr3_aa: CASRKREGTGELFF
j_call: TRBJ2-2
v_call: TRBV19

cdr3_aa: CASSSRGEQYF
j_call: TRBJ2-7
v_call: TRBV6-5

cdr3_aa: CASSQPGGHHNEQFF
j_call: TRBJ2-1
v_call: TRBV7-3